This T cell receptor (beta chain) was identified in a study of blood T cell repertoires in COVID-19. Study summary: From the United States, Italy and Spain came samples of acute and convalescent COVID-19. Sample material is recorded as cDNA or gDNA derived from T cells, B-cell-depleted T cells, or PBMCs.

During active infection, Seattle patients enrolled and were then monitored through disease. Germline V CDR1 and CDR2: SEHNR, FQNEAQ (reference sequence). CDR3 length: 14 residues. V dropped 4 bases and J dropped 1 base, with 10 bases sitting between them. In the source study's methods: Reference gene primer amplification gave estimated nucleated cell counts. TCRdb's table, derived via immunoSEQ multiplex PCR, lists solely in-frame clones and lacks some. V, J and clone size are those of that table, while D and trimming were read from the DNA. The table lists roughly 200,000 clones, roughly 88% of them singletons.

Specimen: peripheral blood. The TCR sequence derives from a middle-aged woman with COVID-19, enrolled during active disease. The J gene is TRBJ1-1, the V gene TRBV7-9; D is unclear. CDR3 coding DNA: TGTGCCAGCAGCTCTAGTGGCGGGAACACTGAAGCTTTCTTT. Amino acids: CASSSSGGNTEAFF. Full variable domain (remainder filled in from reference TRBV7-9 and TRBJ1-1): DTGVSQNPRHKITKRGQNVTFRCDPISEHNRLYWYRQTLGQGPEFLTYFQNEAQLEKSRLLSDRFSAERPKGSFSTLEIQRTEQGDSAMYLCASSSSGGNTEAFFGQGTRLTVV.